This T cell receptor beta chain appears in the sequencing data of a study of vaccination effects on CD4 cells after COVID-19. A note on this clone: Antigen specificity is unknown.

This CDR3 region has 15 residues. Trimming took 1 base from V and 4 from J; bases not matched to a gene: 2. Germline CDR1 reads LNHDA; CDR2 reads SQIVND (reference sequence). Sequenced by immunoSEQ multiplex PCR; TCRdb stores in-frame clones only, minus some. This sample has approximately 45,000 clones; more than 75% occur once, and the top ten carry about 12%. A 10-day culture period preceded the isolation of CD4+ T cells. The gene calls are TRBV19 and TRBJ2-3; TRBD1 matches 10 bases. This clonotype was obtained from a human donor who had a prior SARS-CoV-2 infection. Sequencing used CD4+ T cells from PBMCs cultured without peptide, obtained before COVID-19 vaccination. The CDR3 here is CASSIVGQGADTQYF. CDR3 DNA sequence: TGTGCCAGTAGTATAGTTGGACAGGGGGCAGATACGCAGTATTTT.